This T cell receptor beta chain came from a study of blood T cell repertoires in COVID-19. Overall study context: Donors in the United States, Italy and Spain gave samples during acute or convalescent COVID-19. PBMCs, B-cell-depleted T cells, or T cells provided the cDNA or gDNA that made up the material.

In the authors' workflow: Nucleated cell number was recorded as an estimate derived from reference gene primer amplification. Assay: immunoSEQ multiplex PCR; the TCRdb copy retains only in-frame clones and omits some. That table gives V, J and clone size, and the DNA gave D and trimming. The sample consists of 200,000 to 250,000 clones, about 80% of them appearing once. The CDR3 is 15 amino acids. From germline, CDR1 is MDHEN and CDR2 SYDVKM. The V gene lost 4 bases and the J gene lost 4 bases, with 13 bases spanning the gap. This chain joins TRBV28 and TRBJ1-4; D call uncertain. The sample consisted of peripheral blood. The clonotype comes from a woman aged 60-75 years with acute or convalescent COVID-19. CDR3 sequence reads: CASSSPGRLNEKLFF. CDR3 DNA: TGTGCCAGCAGTTCACCCGGTCGACTTAATGAAAAACTGTTTTTT.